This T cell receptor (beta chain) was identified during a study of shared clonotypes between healthy human individuals. General study findings and limits: The generation probabilities recorded for non-shared clonotypes fell below those of clonotypes shared by all four donors. Rarefaction gave evidence that sorted-subset sequencing remained incomplete despite large depth.

This clone was found once. The antigen remains unidentified. The CDR3 loop spans 13 amino acids. The V end lost 6 bases, the J end lost 6 bases, and 14 bases lay between the germline ends. Germline CDR1 KGHSH, CDR2 LQKENI. TCRdb keeps only in-frame clones here, not all; method: immunoSEQ multiplex PCR. The sample includes millions of clones, roughly 94% seen only once; the top ten take 0.13%. The specimen sequenced was naive CD4+ T cells sorted from blood. Subset described: CD45RA+ positively selected. The clonotype originates from a man younger than 35 in good health. The J gene is TRBJ1-1, the V gene TRBV18, with D tentatively TRBD1 (5 bases). This CDR3 reads CASSEVWGAEAFF. The DNA for the CDR3 is TGTGCCAGCTCTGAAGTCTGGGGGGCTGAAGCTTTCTTT.